A single TCR beta chain is shown here with its context. The CDR3 length is 15 residues. Trimming removed 4 bases at V and 3 bases at J, with 14 bases between. Germline V gives CDR1 SGHDT, CDR2 YYEEEE. As handled by the study authors: Estimation of nucleated cell counts was performed using reference gene primer amplification. Libraries were prepared by immunoSEQ multiplex PCR; TCRdb keeps only in-frame clonotypes and omits some of them. D and trimming come from the DNA, and the V and J calls and clone size come from that table. The sample records about 120,000 clones, 65% to 90% being singletons. The data stem from a study of blood T cell repertoires in COVID-19. In the study overall: Samples taken during acute and convalescent COVID-19 were collected in the United States, Italy and Spain. Sources were T cells, B-cell-depleted T cells, or PBMCs; the material itself was cDNA or gDNA.

What was sequenced was peripheral blood. The receptor was isolated from a man of 80 years or more with acute or convalescent COVID-19. The rearrangement joins TRBV5-6 to TRBJ2-4; a weak D match, TRBD1 (6 bases). CDR3: CASSLIRTDKNIQYF. The DNA of the CDR3 is TGTGCCAGCAGCCTGATCAGGACAGACAAAAACATTCAGTACTTC.